This section outlines one T cell receptor (beta chain) sequence together with its context. There are 17 residues in the CDR3. J gave up 6 bases and V 5 bases, and 14 bases lay outside the gene matches. In germline, CDR1 is ENHRY, CDR2 SYGVKD. These data belong to a study of blood T cell repertoires in COVID-19. About the study: In each case, the material was cDNA or gDNA derived from T cells, B-cell-depleted T cells, or PBMCs.

Method: immunoSEQ multiplex PCR; TCRdb's copy keeps in-frame clones and lacks some. The repertoire holds about 62,000 clones, with around 87% as singletons. Sequencing was performed on peripheral blood. The chain is built from TRBV10-3 and TRBJ1-1; TRBD1 matches 11 bases. The receptor's source is a man in his sixties or seventies with acute or convalescent COVID-19. In nucleotides, the CDR3 is TGTGCCATCAGTTCCTACCGGGACAGGGGGGGTAATGCTGAAGCTTTCTTT. This sequence encodes CAISSYRDRGGNAEAFF.